What follows are 21 T cell receptor beta chains derived from one specimen sequenced in a study of T cell responses to AZD1222 COVID-19 vaccine. Profiling relied on immunoSEQ multiplex PCR, and the TCRdb table lists in-frame clones only, not all of them. The sample has about 81,000 clones, 92% seen once. Sequencing was performed on peripheral blood, taken on day 0 of AZD1222 vaccination. Receptors were obtained from an adult in good health.

This clone has only one observation. This rearrangement joins TRBV5-1 to TRBJ2-7; D call uncertain. This CDR3 region has 13 residues. The germline gives CDR1 SGHRS, CDR2 YFSETQ. The V end was cut by 5 bases, the J end by 7 bases, with 16 bases between. The CDR3 protein is CASSPAVPREQYF. CDR3 coding DNA: TGCGCCAGCAGTCCCGCAGTCCCTCGGGAGCAGTACTTC.

This chain connects TRBV5-8 to TRBJ2-7; D gene ambiguous. CDR1 is SGHTS and CDR2 is YDEGEE in the germline V gene. The CDR3 has 15 residues. V shed 0 bases and J shed 6 bases, with 16 bases lying between them. In nucleotides, the CDR3 is TGTGCCAGCAGCTTGGCCGTTTTTCAGGCTGGCGAGCAGTACTTC. Translating gives CASSLAVFQAGEQYF.

This chain connects TRBV27 to TRBJ2-1, with D possibly matching TRBD1 (5 bases). The CDR3 length is 12 residues. Germline-derived CDR1 and CDR2 are MNHEY and SMNVEV (reference sequence). V was clipped by 5 bases and J by 9 bases, with 11 bases between them. The CDR3 bases are TGTGCCAGCAGTATCGCAAGGGGTGAGCAGTTCTTC. This encodes CASSIARGEQFF.

The rearrangement links TRBV11-1 to TRBJ1-4, with D possibly TRBD1 on 5 matching bases. Trimming removed 2 bases from V and 8 bases from J, with 15 bases in between. CDR3 size: 15 residues. CDR1 is SGHAT, CDR2 FQDESV, per germline (reference sequence). CDR3 sequence (DNA): TGTGCCAGCAGCTTACAGTCGGCAGGGATCGAAAAACTGTTTTTT. This encodes CASSLQSAGIEKLFF.

The rearrangement links TRBV16 to TRBJ2-7, with a tentative D call TRBD2 (6 bases). The V end was cut by 2 bases, the J end by 2 bases, with 10 bases between. The CDR3 runs to 14 residues. The germline gives CDR1 KGHSY, CDR2 FQNENV. In nucleotides, the CDR3 is TGTGCCAGCAGCCAACCGGGACTTGCCTACGAGCAGTACTTC. It codes for CASSQPGLAYEQYF.

This clone was recorded once. The rearrangement joins TRBV28 to TRBJ2-6; D remains unclear. V lost 3 bases to trimming and J lost 0 bases, with 9 bases between them. The germline V gene has CDR1 MDHEN and CDR2 SYDVKM. The CDR3 contains 16 residues. DNA for the CDR3: TGTGCCAGCAGTTTCTCTGAGAGCTCTGGGGCCAACGTCCTGACTTTC. This codes for CASSFSESSGANVLTF.

This clone was seen a single time. The chain joins TRBV28 to TRBJ2-1; no clear D gene. The ends were cut back, 3 bases at V and 1 base at J, with 1 base in the middle. CDR3 length: 12 residues. Germline values: CDR1 MDHEN, CDR2 SYDVKM. The CDR3 nucleotides read TGTGCCAGCAGTTTTTCCTACAATGAGCAGTTCTTC. It encodes CASSFSYNEQFF.

The chain is built from TRBV19 and TRBJ2-1; D gene unclear. Germline CDR1 and CDR2: LNHDA and SQIVND (reference sequence). The CDR3 is 14 residues long. With 3 bases removed from V and 8 bases from J, the gap between germline ends came to 14 bases. The CDR3 reads CASSIGQSGDEQFF. The CDR3 DNA reads TGTGCCAGTAGTATTGGTCAGTCTGGGGATGAGCAGTTCTTC. The complete variable domain, with remaining parts taken from reference TRBV19 and TRBJ2-1, reads DGGITQSPKYLFRKEGQNVTLSCEQNLNHDAMYWYRQDPGQGLRLIYYSQIVNDFQKGDIAEGYSVSREKKESFPLTVTSAQKNPTAFYLCASSIGQSGDEQFFGPGTRLTVL.

This chain joins TRBV18 and TRBJ2-7, with D hard to call. The CDR3 runs 13 residues. Germline loops: CDR1 KGHSH, CDR2 LQKENI. The germline V and J ends were trimmed by 3 bases and 2 bases, with 8 bases remaining between them. The CDR3 bases are TGTGCCAGCTCACCGGGGTTCACCTACGAGCAGTACTTC. It codes for CASSPGFTYEQYF.

The chain links TRBV9 to TRBJ2-4; TRBD1 or TRBD2 may be the D gene (5 bases each). The germline gives CDR1 SGDLS, CDR2 YYNGEE. Trimming pared 3 bases from V and 3 bases from J, leaving 7 bases between. The CDR3 extends over 13 amino acids. CDR3 in amino acids: CASSGDGKNIQYF. CDR3 nucleotides: TGTGCCAGCAGCGGGGACGGCAAAAACATTCAGTACTTC.

The chain has TRBV14 and TRBJ2-3; 12 bases agree with TRBD2. This CDR3 has 16 residues. In germline, CDR1 is SGHDN, CDR2 FVKESK. The trim removed 4 bases at V and 2 bases at J, leaving 4 bases unmatched. The CDR3 DNA reads TGTGCCAGCAGCCCTCGGACTAGCGGGACCACAGATACGCAGTATTTT. As protein: CASSPRTSGTTDTQYF.

The chain uses TRBV23-1 and TRBJ1-1, with a weak D call TRBD1 (6 bases). TRBV23-1 is classed as an ORF, of uncertain function. Trimming took 0 bases from V and 3 from J, leaving 14 bases between them. The CDR3 contains 16 residues. The CDR3, as DNA: TGCGCCAGCAGTCAATCCCCCGTGGACAGTTACACTGAAGCTTTCTTT. Translation: CASSQSPVDSYTEAFF.

The chain is built from TRBV29-1 and TRBJ1-2, with D uncertain. CDR3 length: 12 residues. V dropped 3 bases and J dropped 4 bases, with 9 bases sitting between them. Germline loops: CDR1 SQVTM, CDR2 ANQGSEA. This CDR3 reads CSVEVDSYGYTF. The DNA of the CDR3 is TGCAGCGTTGAGGTCGACTCCTATGGCTACACCTTC.

The V call is TRBV28, the J call TRBJ1-2; TRBD1 agrees at 8 bases. CDR1 is MDHEN and CDR2 is SYDVKM in the germline V gene. The CDR3 consists of 15 residues. The ends lost 3 bases at V and 3 bases at J; junction bases unmatched: 6. Here the CDR3 DNA reads TGTGCCAGCAGTTTTGGTGACAGGGGCCACTATGGCTACACCTTC. It specifies CASSFGDRGHYGYTF.

The chain uses TRBV2 and TRBJ2-7; 10 bases align to TRBD2. V lost 6 bases to trimming and J lost 2 bases; unmatched junction nucleotides: 7. Looked up from germline, CDR1 is SNHLY and CDR2 is FYNNEI. The CDR3 runs 15 residues. Here the CDR3 DNA reads TGTGCCAGCAGCGGCGGGACTAGCGTAACCTACGAGCAGTACTTC. Protein product: CASSGGTSVTYEQYF.

J is TRBJ1-2 and V is TRBV9, with D unresolved. V was trimmed by 0 bases and J by 8 bases, leaving 8 bases between them. Germline V gene data show CDR1 as SGDLS and CDR2 as YYNGEE. The CDR3 spans 12 residues. The CDR3 protein is CASSVGPRGYTF. The DNA of the CDR3 is TGTGCCAGCAGCGTAGGACCAAGGGGCTACACCTTC.

The chain has TRBV5-1 and TRBJ2-7; 9 nucleotides align to TRBD2. V shed 0 bases, J shed 5 bases, and the junction held 3 bases outside the gene matches. The germline V gene has CDR1 SGHRS and CDR2 YFSETQ. The CDR3 covers 14 residues. This chain's CDR3 is CASSLVAGADEQYF. For the CDR3, the DNA is TGCGCCAGCAGCTTGGTAGCGGGAGCTGACGAGCAGTACTTC.

The V and J genes are TRBV10-3 and TRBJ2-7; TRBD2 matches 14 bases. This CDR3 is 14 amino acids long. V lost 8 bases, J lost 9 bases, and 9 bases stayed unmatched. The germline V gene encodes CDR1 ENHRY and CDR2 SYGVKD. CDR3 region: CAIGEGLAGEMQYF. CDR3 DNA: TGTGCCATCGGGGAGGGACTAGCGGGAGAGATGCAGTACTTC.

This sequence joins TRBV2 and TRBJ1-4, with D uncertain. Between the trimmed V and J ends, which lost 6 bases and 2 bases, there was a span of 16 bases. The CDR3 is made up of 16 amino acids. Germline lookup yields CDR1 SNHLY and CDR2 FYNNEI. The CDR3 spells CASSVDGVSTNEKLFF. In DNA, the CDR3 is TGTGCCAGCAGCGTGGACGGGGTTTCGACTAATGAAAAACTGTTTTTT.

The chain's CDR3 is CASSVGQGRNQPQHF. The DNA of the CDR3 is TGTGCCAGCAGCGTAGGGCAGGGACGCAATCAGCCCCAGCATTTT. The rearrangement links TRBV9 to TRBJ1-5, with D possibly matching TRBD1 (5 bases). Germline-derived CDR1 and CDR2 are SGDLS and YYNGEE. Trimming shortened V by 0 bases and J by 2 bases, and 9 bases separated the two germline ends. This CDR3 contains 15 residues. Full variable domain (rest looked up from reference TRBV9 and TRBJ1-5): DSGVTQTPKHLITATGQRVTLRCSPRSGDLSVYWYQQSLDQGLQFLIQYYNGEERAKGNILERFSAQQFPDLHSELNLSSLELGDSALYFCASSVGQGRNQPQHFGDGTRLSIL.

The chain joins TRBV6-5 to TRBJ1-5; D is undetermined. V lost 0 bases and J lost 9, with 6 bases in between. Germline V gene sequence: CDR1 MNHEY, CDR2 SVGAGI. The CDR3 is 12 amino acids. The CDR3 DNA reads TGTGCCAGCAGTTACTCAGGTCCGCCCCAGCATTTT. It is translated as CASSYSGPPQHF.